A selection of T cell receptor beta chains follows, all from one sample in a study of blood T cells in healthy people across ages. One entry per CDR3 protein, called by TCRdb with MiXCR from the 5' RACE reads. Altogether around 500,000 distinct CDR3 sequences are present, 40% to 50% being singletons, with the ten largest covering under 30%. Sequenced sample: blood. The receptors come from a man older than 75 in good health. Each CDR3 is given with its conserved first and last residue. Each record gives: D gene, J gene, clone size, V gene, CDR3 DNA, CDR3 protein. D genes are given only for firm matches. Not all rows give a size; the values are once, few, many and, for expanded clones, a class.

>.|TRBJ2-3|few|TRBV10-3
TGTGCCATCAGAGATGGGGATACGCAGTATTTT
CAIRDGDTQYF
>.|TRBJ2-1|.|TRBV2
TGTGCCAGCAAATCCGAGGCAGCGCAGTTCTTC
CASKSEAAQFF
>.|TRBJ2-7|.|TRBV7-8
TGTGCCAGCAGCTTACTTGACAGAGGACGAGGCGAGCAGTACTTC
CASSLLDRGRGEQYF
>.|TRBJ2-1|few|TRBV20-1
TGCAGTGCTAGAGGCCGGAGGGGTCTGGAGCAGTTCTTC
CSARGRRGLEQFF
>.|TRBJ2-3|.|TRBV2
TGTGCCAGCAGTATCCGGGGGCGAGGCACAGATACGCAGTATTTT
CASSIRGRGTDTQYF
>.|TRBJ2-5|once|TRBV29-1
TGCAGCGTCCTTGGGACACCCGTAGGGCAAGAGACCCAGTACTTC
CSVLGTPVGQETQYF
>.|TRBJ1-5|.|TRBV29-1
TGCAGCGTTGGTCGTGGGCCGGGACAGCCCCAGCATTTT
CSVGRGPGQPQHF
>.|TRBJ2-5|few|TRBV6-1
TGTGCCAGCAGTGAAGGCACAGGCCAAGAGACCCAGTACTTC
CASSEGTGQETQYF
>TRBD1|TRBJ2-3|.|TRBV4-3
TGCGCCAGCAGCCAAGATGTGGGACAGGGACCAGATACGCAGTATTTT
CASSQDVGQGPDTQYF
>.|TRBJ2-5|.|TRBV6-6
TGTGCCAGCAGTTACTCAGGCGGGCCTTTCTCCTACAATGAGCAGTACTTC
CASSYSGGPFSYNEQYF
>.|TRBJ2-5|few|TRBV7-2
TGTGCCAGCAGCTTAGCGTTCCAGGGGGAGACCCAGTACTTC
CASSLAFQGETQYF
>TRBD2|TRBJ2-1|.|TRBV20-1
TGCAGTGCTAGAGATTCAGGGACTACCCTGGGGCAGTTCTTC
CSARDSGTTLGQFF
>.|TRBJ2-1|.|TRBV12-3/TRBV12-4
TGTGCCAGCAGTCCTCTGGCAAACCACAATGAGCAGTTCTTC
CASSPLANHNEQFF
>.|TRBJ1-4|.|TRBV29-1
TGCAGCTTTCGGGGGGCGCTAGGTAATGAAAAACTGTTTTTT
CSFRGALGNEKLFF
>.|TRBJ2-5|.|TRBV7-9
TGTGCCAGCAGCTTAGACGGGGCGGCGACCCAGTACTTC
CASSLDGAATQYF
>.|TRBJ2-1|.|TRBV10-3
TGTGCCATCAGTGAGTCCAGAGGTGAGCAGTTCTTC
CAISESRGEQFF
>.|TRBJ2-5|.|TRBV15
TGTGCCACCAGCAGAGCGCAGGAGACCCAGTACTTC
CATSRAQETQYF
>TRBD1|TRBJ2-1|.|TRBV7-3
TGTGCCAGCAGCTTACAAGGGGGCCGTGAGCAGTTCTTC
CASSLQGGREQFF
>.|TRBJ2-7|.|TRBV21-1
TGTGCCAGCAGCAAAGGTGTCGCCACCTACGAGCAGTACTTC
CASSKGVATYEQYF
>TRBD1|TRBJ2-5|few|TRBV6-2/TRBV6-3
TGTGCCAGCAAAAGTCGAGGGACAGGGGCCAATGAGCAGTACTTC
CASKSRGTGANEQYF
>.|TRBJ2-3|few|TRBV7-6
TGTGCCAGCAGCTTTTTGCGGGACACAACAGATACGCAGTATTTT
CASSFLRDTTDTQYF
>.|TRBJ1-5|many|TRBV6-6
TGTGCCAGCAGTCTCGTGGCAGGACCGAACCAGCCCCAGCATTTT
CASSLVAGPNQPQHF
>.|TRBJ1-4|.|TRBV6-6
TGTGCCAGCAGTTACTCGGGCGCCGGCAGTGAAAAACTGTTTTTT
CASSYSGAGSEKLFF
>TRBD1|TRBJ2-1|few|TRBV29-1
TGCAGCGTATTTGACAGGGGCTCCTACAATGAGCAGTTCTTC
CSVFDRGSYNEQFF
>.|TRBJ2-3|.|TRBV4-1
TGCGCCAGCAGCCAAGACGGTGGGAACTCAGATACGCAGTATTTT
CASSQDGGNSDTQYF
>.|TRBJ2-7|many|TRBV6-5
TGTGCCAGCAGTTACTCGCCTCAAGGTTCAACCGAGCAGTACTTC
CASSYSPQGSTEQYF
>.|TRBJ2-3|.|TRBV18
TGTGCCAGCTCACGACAGCTCCCTTCCACAGATACGCAGTATTTT
CASSRQLPSTDTQYF
>.|TRBJ2-5|few|TRBV27
TGTGCCAGCAGTCCGCGCCGGGGGTTTCTAGAGACCCAGTACTTC
CASSPRRGFLETQYF
>TRBD1|TRBJ2-1|.|TRBV29-1
TGCAGCGTACAAACAGGGGGCTCCTACAATGAGCAGTTCTTC
CSVQTGGSYNEQFF
>TRBD1|TRBJ1-1|.|TRBV6-5
TGTGCCAGCAGTTCTGACAGGGGCGTAAGGAACACTGAAGCTTTCTTT
CASSSDRGVRNTEAFF
>.|TRBJ2-3|.|TRBV29-1
TGCAGCGTTAGACCGGGGAGCACAGATACGCAGTATTTT
CSVRPGSTDTQYF
>TRBD2|TRBJ2-3|.|TRBV10-3
TGTGCCATCAGATTAGCGGGAAGCACAGATACGCAGTATTTT
CAIRLAGSTDTQYF
>TRBD2|TRBJ2-7|few|TRBV7-9
TGTGCCAGCAGCTTAGAGGGCCAGGGACTAGCGGTTTCCTACGAGCAGTACTTC
CASSLEGQGLAVSYEQYF
>.|TRBJ1-1|.|TRBV3-1
TGTGCCAGCAGCCAACTGAGTGGAGACGGCACTGAAGCTTTCTTT
CASSQLSGDGTEAFF
>.|TRBJ2-7|many|TRBV4-2
TGTGCCAGCAGCCAAACGCCCACCTACGAGCAGTACTTC
CASSQTPTYEQYF
>TRBD1|TRBJ1-1|.|TRBV20-1
TGCAGTGCTAGAGACGGACAGGGGGTGGCTGAAGCTTTCTTT
CSARDGQGVAEAFF
>.|TRBJ1-5|few|TRBV7-9
TGTGCCAGCAGCTTGCCGGACCAGCCCCAGCATTTT
CASSLPDQPQHF
>TRBD2|TRBJ2-1|.|TRBV6-2/TRBV6-3
TGTGCCAGCAAATCGGGACTAGCAGGCAATGAGCAGTTCTTC
CASKSGLAGNEQFF
>TRBD1|TRBJ1-5|.|TRBV29-1
TGCAGCGCCGGACAGGGATCGGGCAATCAGCCCCAGCATTTT
CSAGQGSGNQPQHF
>.|TRBJ2-1|few|TRBV20-1
TGCAGTGCTACTCTTTCCCTCACCAATGAGCAGTTCTTC
CSATLSLTNEQFF
>.|TRBJ2-5|many|TRBV6-5
TGTGCCAGCAGGGTCACGGTAGGTAACCAAGAGACCCAGTACTTC
CASRVTVGNQETQYF
>.|TRBJ2-7|once|TRBV20-1
TGCAGTGCTAGAGAATGGGGGGAAGGGTCCTCCTACGAGCAGTACTTC
CSAREWGEGSSYEQYF
>TRBD2|TRBJ2-7|many|TRBV12-3/TRBV12-4
TGTGCCAGCAGTTTACGGGGGGTTCGTACTTACGAGCAGTACTTC
CASSLRGVRTYEQYF
>.|TRBJ2-2|few|TRBV2
TGTGCCAGCAGTGAACAAGGACTACCCACCGGGGAGCTGTTTTTT
CASSEQGLPTGELFF
>.|TRBJ2-1|.|TRBV7-2
TGTGCCAGCAGCTTAGGAGGCTGGAACAATGAGCAGTTCTTC
CASSLGGWNNEQFF
>.|TRBJ2-4|few|TRBV20-1
TGCAGTGCTAGCACCAGGGTTGGAAACATTCAGTACTTC
CSASTRVGNIQYF
>TRBD1|TRBJ2-3|.|TRBV10-3
TGTGCCATCAGGCCGGGACAGGGCACAGATACGCAGTATTTT
CAIRPGQGTDTQYF
>.|TRBJ1-4|few|TRBV29-1
TGCAGCGTTGTCGGGACCACGGCAACTAATGAAAAACTGTTTTTT
CSVVGTTATNEKLFF
>TRBD1|TRBJ1-3|.|TRBV6-5
TGTGCCAGCAGTACCGGACAGGGGGCGCCGGGAAACACCATATATTTT
CASSTGQGAPGNTIYF
>TRBD1|TRBJ1-1|few|TRBV7-2
TGTGCCAGCAGCTGGGACAGGGGGACTGAAGCTTTCTTT
CASSWDRGTEAFF
>.|TRBJ1-3|few|TRBV6-5
TGTGCCAGCAGTTCCAGGCGTAGCTCTGGAAACACCATATATTTT
CASSSRRSSGNTIYF
>.|TRBJ1-1|few|TRBV20-1
TGCAGTGCTAGCCCGACAGCTATGAACACTGAAGCTTTCTTT
CSASPTAMNTEAFF
>.|TRBJ2-2|.|TRBV27
TGTGCCAGCAGTTTATTTGGGGGAGGACATACAACGAACACCGGGGAGCTGTTTTTT
CASSLFGGGHTTNTGELFF
>TRBD1|TRBJ1-2|few|TRBV6-5
TGTGCCAGCAGCCGTGGACAGGTCGCTAACTATGGCTACACCTTC
CASSRGQVANYGYTF
>TRBD1|TRBJ2-7|many|TRBV6-5
TGTGCCAGCAGTATGGACAGGGGACCAACCTACGAGCAGTACTTC
CASSMDRGPTYEQYF
>TRBD2|TRBJ2-1|.|TRBV10-1
TGCGCCAGCAGTGACATTAGCGGGGGGTTAAATGAGCAGTTCTTC
CASSDISGGLNEQFF